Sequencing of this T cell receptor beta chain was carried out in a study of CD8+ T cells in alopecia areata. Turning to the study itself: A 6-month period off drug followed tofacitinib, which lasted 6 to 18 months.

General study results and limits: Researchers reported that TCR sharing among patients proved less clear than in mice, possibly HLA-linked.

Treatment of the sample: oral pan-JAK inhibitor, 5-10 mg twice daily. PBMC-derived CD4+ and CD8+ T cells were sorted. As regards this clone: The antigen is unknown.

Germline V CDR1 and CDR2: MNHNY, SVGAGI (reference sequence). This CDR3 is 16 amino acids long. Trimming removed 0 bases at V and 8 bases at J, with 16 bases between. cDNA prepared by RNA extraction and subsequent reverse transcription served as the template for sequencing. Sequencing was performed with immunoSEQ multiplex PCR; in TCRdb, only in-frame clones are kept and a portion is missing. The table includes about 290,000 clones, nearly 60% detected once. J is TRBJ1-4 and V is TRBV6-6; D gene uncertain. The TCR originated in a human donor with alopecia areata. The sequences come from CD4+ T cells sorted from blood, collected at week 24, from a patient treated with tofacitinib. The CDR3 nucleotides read TGTGCCAGCAGTTACTCGAATACAGAGAAGGGCGAAAAACTGTTTTTT. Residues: CASSYSNTEKGEKLFF.